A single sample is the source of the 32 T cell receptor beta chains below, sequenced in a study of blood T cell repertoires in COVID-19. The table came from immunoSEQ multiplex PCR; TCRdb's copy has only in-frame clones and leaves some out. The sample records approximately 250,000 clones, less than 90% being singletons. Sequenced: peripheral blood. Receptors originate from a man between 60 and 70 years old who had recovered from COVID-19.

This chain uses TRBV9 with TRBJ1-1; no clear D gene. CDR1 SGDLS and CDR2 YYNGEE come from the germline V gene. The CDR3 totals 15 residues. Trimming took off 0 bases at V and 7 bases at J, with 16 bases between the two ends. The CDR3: CASSVEAGGRGEAFF. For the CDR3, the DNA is TGTGCCAGCAGCGTAGAGGCGGGAGGGCGCGGTGAAGCTTTCTTT. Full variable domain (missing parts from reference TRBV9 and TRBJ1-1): DSGVTQTPKHLITATGQRVTLRCSPRSGDLSVYWYQQSLDQGLQFLIQYYNGEERAKGNILERFSAQQFPDLHSELNLSSLELGDSALYFCASSVEAGGRGEAFFGQGTRLTVV.

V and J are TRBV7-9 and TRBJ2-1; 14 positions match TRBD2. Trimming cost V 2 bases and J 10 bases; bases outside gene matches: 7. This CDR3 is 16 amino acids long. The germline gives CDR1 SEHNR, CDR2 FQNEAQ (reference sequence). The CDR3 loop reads CASSLKGTSGSREQFF. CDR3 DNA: TGTGCCAGCAGCTTAAAAGGGACTAGCGGGAGCCGAGAGCAGTTCTTC. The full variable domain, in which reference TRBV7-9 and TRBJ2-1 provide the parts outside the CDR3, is DTGVSQNPRHKITKRGQNVTFRCDPISEHNRLYWYRQTLGQGPEFLTYFQNEAQLEKSRLLSDRFSAERPKGSFSTLEIQRTEQGDSAMYLCASSLKGTSGSREQFFGPGTRLTVL.

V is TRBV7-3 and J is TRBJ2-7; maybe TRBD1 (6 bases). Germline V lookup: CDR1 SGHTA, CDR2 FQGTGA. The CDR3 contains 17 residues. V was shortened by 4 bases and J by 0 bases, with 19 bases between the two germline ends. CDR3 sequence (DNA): TGTGCCAGCAGCTCTCAAGGACCGGGACACATCTCCTACGAGCAGTACTTC. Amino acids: CASSSQGPGHISYEQYF.

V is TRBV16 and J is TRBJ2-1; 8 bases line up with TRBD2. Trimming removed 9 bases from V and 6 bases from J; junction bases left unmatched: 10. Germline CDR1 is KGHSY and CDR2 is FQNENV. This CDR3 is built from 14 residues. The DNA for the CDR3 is TGTGCCAGTTCTGTCGGGAGCGGGGGCAATGAGCAGTTCTTC. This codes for CASSVGSGGNEQFF.

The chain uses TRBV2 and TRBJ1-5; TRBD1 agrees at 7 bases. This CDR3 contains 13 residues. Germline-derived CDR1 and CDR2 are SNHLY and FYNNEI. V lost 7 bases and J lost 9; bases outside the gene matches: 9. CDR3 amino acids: CASNGPGGRPQHF. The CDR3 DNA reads TGTGCCAGCAACGGGCCAGGGGGGCGGCCCCAGCATTTT.

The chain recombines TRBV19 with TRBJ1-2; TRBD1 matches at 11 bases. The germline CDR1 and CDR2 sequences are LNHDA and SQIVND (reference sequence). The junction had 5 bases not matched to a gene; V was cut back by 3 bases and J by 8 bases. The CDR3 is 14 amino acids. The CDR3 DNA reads TGTGCCAGTAGTATCCCGGACAGGGGGCGAGGCTACACCTTC. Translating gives CASSIPDRGRGYTF.

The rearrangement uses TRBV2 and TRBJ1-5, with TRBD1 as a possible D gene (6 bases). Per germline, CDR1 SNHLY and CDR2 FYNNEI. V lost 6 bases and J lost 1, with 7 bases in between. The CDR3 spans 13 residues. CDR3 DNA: TGTGCCAGCAGCAGGGGAAGCAATCAGCCCCAGCATTTT. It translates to CASSRGSNQPQHF.

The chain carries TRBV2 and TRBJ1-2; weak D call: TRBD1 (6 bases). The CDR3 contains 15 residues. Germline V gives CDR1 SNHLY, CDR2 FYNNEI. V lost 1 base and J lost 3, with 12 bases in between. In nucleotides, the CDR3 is TGTGCCAGCAGTGAAGTCGGGACACTACACTATGGCTACACCTTC. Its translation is CASSEVGTLHYGYTF.

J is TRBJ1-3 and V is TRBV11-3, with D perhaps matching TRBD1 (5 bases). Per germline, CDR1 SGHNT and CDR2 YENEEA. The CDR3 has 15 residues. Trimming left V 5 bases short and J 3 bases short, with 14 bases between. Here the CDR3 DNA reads TGTGCCAGCAGCAAAAACCGGGGACTTGGAAACACCATATATTTT. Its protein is CASSKNRGLGNTIYF.

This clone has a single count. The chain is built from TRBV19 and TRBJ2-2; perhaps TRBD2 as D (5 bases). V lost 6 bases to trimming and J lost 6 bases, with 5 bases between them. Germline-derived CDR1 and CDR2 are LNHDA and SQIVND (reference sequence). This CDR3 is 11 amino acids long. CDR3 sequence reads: CASRAAGELFF. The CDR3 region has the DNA TGTGCCAGTAGAGCGGCCGGGGAGCTGTTTTTT.

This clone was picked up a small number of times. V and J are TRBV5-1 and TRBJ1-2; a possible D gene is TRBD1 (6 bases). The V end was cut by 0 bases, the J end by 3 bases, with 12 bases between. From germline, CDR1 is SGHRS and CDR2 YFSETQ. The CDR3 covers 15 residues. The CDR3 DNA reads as TGCGCCAGCAGCTTGGCAGGACAGCGATACTATGGCTACACCTTC. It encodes CASSLAGQRYYGYTF.

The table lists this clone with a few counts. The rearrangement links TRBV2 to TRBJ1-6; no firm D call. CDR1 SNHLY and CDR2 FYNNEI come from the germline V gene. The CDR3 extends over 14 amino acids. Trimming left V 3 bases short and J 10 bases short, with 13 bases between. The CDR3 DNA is TGTGCCAGCAGTGACGGGGTATCGGTCTCACCCCTCCACTTT. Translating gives CASSDGVSVSPLHF.

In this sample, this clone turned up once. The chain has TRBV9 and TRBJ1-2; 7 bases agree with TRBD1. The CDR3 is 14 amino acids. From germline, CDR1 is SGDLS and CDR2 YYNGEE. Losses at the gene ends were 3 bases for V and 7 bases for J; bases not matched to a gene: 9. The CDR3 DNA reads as TGTGCCAGCAGCGCTCGACAGGGAGGCGGTGGCTACACCTTC. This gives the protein CASSARQGGGGYTF.

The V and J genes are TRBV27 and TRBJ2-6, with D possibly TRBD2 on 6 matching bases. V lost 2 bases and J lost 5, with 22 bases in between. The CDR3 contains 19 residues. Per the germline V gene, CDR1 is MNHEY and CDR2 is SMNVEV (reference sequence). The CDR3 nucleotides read TGTGCCAGCAGTTTAACTAATCGGGGACTCACCGTTAGGGCCAACGTCCTGACTTTC. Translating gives CASSLTNRGLTVRANVLTF.

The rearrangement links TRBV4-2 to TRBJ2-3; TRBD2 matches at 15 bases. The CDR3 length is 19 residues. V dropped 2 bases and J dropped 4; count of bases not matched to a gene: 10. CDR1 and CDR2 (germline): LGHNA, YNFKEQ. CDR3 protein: CASSQPHGLAGGGADTQYF. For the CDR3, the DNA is TGTGCCAGCAGCCAACCACACGGACTAGCGGGGGGGGGCGCAGATACGCAGTATTTT.

The DNA for the CDR3 is TGTGCCAGCAGTGAATCTCGGGGGAACACTGAAGCTTTCTTT. Encoded protein: CASSESRGNTEAFF. The chain joins TRBV6-1 to TRBJ1-1; D is unresolved. The V and J ends lost 2 bases and 1 base respectively, with 8 bases between them. The CDR3 is made up of 14 amino acids. Germline assignment: CDR1 MNHNS and CDR2 SASEGT.

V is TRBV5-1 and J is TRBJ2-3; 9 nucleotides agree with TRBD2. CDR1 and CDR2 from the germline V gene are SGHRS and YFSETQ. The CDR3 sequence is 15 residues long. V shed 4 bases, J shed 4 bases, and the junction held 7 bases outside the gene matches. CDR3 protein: CASSLGGGRADTQYF. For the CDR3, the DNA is TGCGCCAGCAGCCTTGGTGGCGGGAGGGCAGATACGCAGTATTTT.

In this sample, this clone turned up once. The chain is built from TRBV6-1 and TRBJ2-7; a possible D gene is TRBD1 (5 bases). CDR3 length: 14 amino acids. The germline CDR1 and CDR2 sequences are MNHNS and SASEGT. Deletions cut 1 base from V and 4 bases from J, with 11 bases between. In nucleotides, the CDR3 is TGTGCCAGCAGTGAAGGGCAGGGCGTATACGAGCAGTACTTC. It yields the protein CASSEGQGVYEQYF.

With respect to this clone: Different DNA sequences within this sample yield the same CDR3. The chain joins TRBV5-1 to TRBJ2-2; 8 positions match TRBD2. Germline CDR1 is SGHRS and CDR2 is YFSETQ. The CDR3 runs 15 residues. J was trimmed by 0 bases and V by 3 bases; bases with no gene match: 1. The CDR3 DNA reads TGCGCCAGCAGCTGGGGACTAGCGAACACCGGGGAGCTGTTTTTT. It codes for CASSWGLANTGELFF.

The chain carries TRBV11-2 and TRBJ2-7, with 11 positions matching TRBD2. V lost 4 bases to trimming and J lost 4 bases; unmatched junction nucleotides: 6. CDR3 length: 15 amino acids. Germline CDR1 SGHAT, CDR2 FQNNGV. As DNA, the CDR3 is TGTGCCAGCAGCTCGGCTAGCGGGGGGCCTTACGAGCAGTACTTC. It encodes CASSSASGGPYEQYF.

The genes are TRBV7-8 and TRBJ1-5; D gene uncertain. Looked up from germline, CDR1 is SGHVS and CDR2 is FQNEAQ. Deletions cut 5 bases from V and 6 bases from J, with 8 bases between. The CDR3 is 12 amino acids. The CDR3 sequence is CASSPPGQPQHF. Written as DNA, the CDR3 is TGTGCCAGCAGCCCCCCGGGTCAGCCCCAGCATTTT.

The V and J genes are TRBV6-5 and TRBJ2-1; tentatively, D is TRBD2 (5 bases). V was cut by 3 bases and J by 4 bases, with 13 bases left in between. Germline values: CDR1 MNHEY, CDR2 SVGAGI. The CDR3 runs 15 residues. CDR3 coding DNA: TGTGCCAGCAGTTATGGAGGCATGGAGTACAATGAGCAGTTCTTC. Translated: CASSYGGMEYNEQFF.

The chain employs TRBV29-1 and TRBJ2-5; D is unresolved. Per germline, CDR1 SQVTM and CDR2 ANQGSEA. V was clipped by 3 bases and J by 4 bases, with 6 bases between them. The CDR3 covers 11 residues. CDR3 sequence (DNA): TGCAGCGTTGACTCGGGAGAGACCCAGTACTTC. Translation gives CSVDSGETQYF.

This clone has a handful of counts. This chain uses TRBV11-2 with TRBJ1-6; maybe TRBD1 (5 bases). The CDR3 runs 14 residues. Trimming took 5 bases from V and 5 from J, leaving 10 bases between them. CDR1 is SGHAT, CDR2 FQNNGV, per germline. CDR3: CASSPARDNSPLHF. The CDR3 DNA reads TGTGCCAGCAGCCCCGCCAGGGATAATTCACCCCTCCACTTT.

This chain's CDR3 is CSGITGTGIGEQFF. Written as DNA, the CDR3 is TGCAGCGGAATTACCGGGACAGGGATCGGCGAGCAGTTCTTC. The rearrangement joins TRBV29-1 to TRBJ2-1, with 9 bases that match TRBD1. Looked up from germline, CDR1 is SQVTM and CDR2 is ANQGSEA. The J segment lost 10 bases and the V segment lost 7 bases, leaving 14 bases of the junction unmatched. This CDR3 comprises 14 residues.

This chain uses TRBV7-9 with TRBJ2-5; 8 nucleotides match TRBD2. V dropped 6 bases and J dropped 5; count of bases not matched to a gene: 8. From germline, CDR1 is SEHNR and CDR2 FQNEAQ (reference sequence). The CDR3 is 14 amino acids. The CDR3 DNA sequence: TGTGCCAGCAGAAAGAGCGGGAGTGGCGAGACCCAGTACTTC. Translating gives CASRKSGSGETQYF.

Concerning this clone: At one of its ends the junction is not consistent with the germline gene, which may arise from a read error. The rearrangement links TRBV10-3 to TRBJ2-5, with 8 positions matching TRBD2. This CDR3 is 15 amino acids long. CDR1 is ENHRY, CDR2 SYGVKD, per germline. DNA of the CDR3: TGTACCATCAGATCAGACGGGAGGGCCCGGGAGACCCAGTACTTC. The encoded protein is CTIRSDGRARETQYF.

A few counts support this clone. The DNA for the CDR3 is TGTGCCAGCCGGGACAGCGGCCTAGGAAAACTGTTTTTT. Translated, it gives CASRDSGLGKLFF. The J gene is TRBJ1-4, the V gene TRBV19, with 7 nucleotides matching TRBD1. CDR1 is LNHDA and CDR2 is SQIVND in the germline V gene (reference sequence). Trimming removed 9 bases from V and 10 bases from J; junction bases left unmatched: 11. The CDR3 covers 13 residues.

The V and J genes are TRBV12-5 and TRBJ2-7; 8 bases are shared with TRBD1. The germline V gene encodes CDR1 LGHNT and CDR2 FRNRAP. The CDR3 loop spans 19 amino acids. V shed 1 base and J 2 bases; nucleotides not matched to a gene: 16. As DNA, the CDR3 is TGTGCTAGTGGTTTGGGGACACAAGACAGGGGCCCGACCACCTACGAGCAGTACTTC. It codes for CASGLGTQDRGPTTYEQYF.

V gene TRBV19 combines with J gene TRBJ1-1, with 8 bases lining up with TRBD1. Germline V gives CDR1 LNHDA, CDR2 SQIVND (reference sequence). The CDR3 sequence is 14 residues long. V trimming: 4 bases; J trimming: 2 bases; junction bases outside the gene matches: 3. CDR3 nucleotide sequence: TGTGCCAGTAGTACCCCAGGGGGCAACACTGAAGCTTTCTTT. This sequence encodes CASSTPGGNTEAFF. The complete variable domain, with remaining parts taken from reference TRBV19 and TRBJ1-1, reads DGGITQSPKYLFRKEGQNVTLSCEQNLNHDAMYWYRQDPGQGLRLIYYSQIVNDFQKGDIAEGYSVSREKKESFPLTVTSAQKNPTAFYLCASSTPGGNTEAFFGQGTRLTVV.

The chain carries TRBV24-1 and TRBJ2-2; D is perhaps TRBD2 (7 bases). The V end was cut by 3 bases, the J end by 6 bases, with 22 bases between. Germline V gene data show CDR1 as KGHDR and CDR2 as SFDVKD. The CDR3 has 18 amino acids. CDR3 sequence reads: CATSDPPGGGGEAGELFF. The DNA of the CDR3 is TGTGCCACCAGTGATCCCCCCGGCGGCGGGGGCGAAGCCGGGGAGCTGTTTTTT.

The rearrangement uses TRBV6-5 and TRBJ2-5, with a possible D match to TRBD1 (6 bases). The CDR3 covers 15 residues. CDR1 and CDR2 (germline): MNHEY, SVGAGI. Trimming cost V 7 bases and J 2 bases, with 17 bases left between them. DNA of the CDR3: TGTGCCAGCAATAAGGGGGTAGGAACTCAAGAGACCCAGTACTTC. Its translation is CASNKGVGTQETQYF.